This T cell receptor beta chain was documented in a study of T cell responses to AZD1222 COVID-19 vaccine. Overall study findings and caveats: Nearly half of unique spike-specific TCRs reportedly avoided B.1.351 and B.1.1.7 mutated regions.

Concerning this clone itself: Its target is not known.

TCRdb's table, derived via immunoSEQ multiplex PCR, lists solely in-frame clones and lacks some. The sample contains about 100,000 clones, roughly 84% of which appear only once. There are 13 residues in the CDR3. CDR1 is SQVTM and CDR2 is ANQGSEA in the germline V gene. V lost 7 bases and J 4 bases, leaving 13 bases between the germline ends. The receptor comes from an adult in good health. The material sequenced was peripheral blood, taken on day 0 of AZD1222 vaccination. The chain is built from TRBV29-1 and TRBJ1-4; perhaps TRBD1 as D (5 bases). CDR3 coding DNA: TGCAGCGCTACGACAGTCTATAATGAAAAACTGTTTTTT. As protein: CSATTVYNEKLFF.